This T cell receptor beta chain was captured by sequencing in a study of T-cell reconstitution after alpha-beta-depleted transplantation in children. Germline CDR1 reads DFQATT; CDR2 reads SNEGSKA (reference sequence). V lost 3 bases, J lost 4 bases, and 3 bases stayed unmatched. CDR3 length equals 13 residues. Note on this clonotype: The antigen remains unidentified.

Construction of the TCRbeta library involved unique molecular identifiers. TCRdb re-analysed the PCR reads in MiXCR, keeping a single row per CDR3 protein. Here the sample spans about 980,000 distinct CDR3 sequences, 25% to 30% being singletons. Study results and limitations: Newly produced T cells mostly accounted for T-cell counts and diversity one year post-transplant. There were some patients whose high TCRbeta diversity at day 60 came from surviving recipient T cells and thymic progenitors. Reportedly, roughly two months post-transplant, alpha-beta T cells arose from several hundred expanded graft clones.

The clonotype was recovered from a boy in the first two years of life who had a stem cell transplant for SCID, so the T cells may come from the graft donor. The chain recombines TRBV20-1 with TRBJ2-5; 9 bases fit TRBD2. Source: PBMCs, mostly from graft donor cells, taken 360 days after TCRalphabeta/CD19-depleted stem cell transplant. Here the CDR3 DNA reads TGCAGTGCTAGTAGTAGCGGGGGAGAGACCCAGTACTTC. Translated: CSASSSGGETQYF.